Included here is one TCR beta chain sequence, with context. Other DNA sequences within the sample encode an identical CDR3. This sample is part of a study of blood T cell repertoires in COVID-19. Overall study: The United States, Italy and Spain were the sources of the acute and convalescent COVID-19 samples.

With V trimmed by 6 bases and J by 0 bases, 4 bases remained unmatched. Germline lookup yields CDR1 MNHEY and CDR2 SMNVEV (reference sequence). The CDR3 is 14 amino acids. Sequencing used immunoSEQ multiplex PCR; TCRdb keeps in-frame clones, though not all of them. The sample has some 360,000 clones; roughly 87% are singletons. Sequenced material: peripheral blood. The chain uses TRBV27 and TRBJ2-7, with 8 bases aligning to TRBD1. The TCR was taken from an older woman with COVID-19, enrolled during active disease. CDR3 sequence reads: CASRWTGSSYEQYF. The CDR3 region has the DNA TGTGCCAGCAGGTGGACAGGGAGCTCCTACGAGCAGTACTTC.